The following is a TCR beta chain sequence with its context. Other nucleotide sequences in the sample specify the same CDR3. This sample was taken from a study of blood T cell repertoires in COVID-19. Across the whole study: Some COVID-19 samples were acute and others convalescent; all came from the United States, Italy and Spain. T cells, B-cell-depleted T cells, or PBMCs provided the cDNA or gDNA that served as material.

CDR1 is MGHDK, CDR2 SYGVNS, per germline. The V end was cut by 9 bases, the J end by 0 bases, with 8 bases between. The CDR3 sequence is 13 residues long. As originally analysed: Counts of nucleated cells, estimated from reference gene primer amplification, were obtained. Clones were sequenced by immunoSEQ multiplex PCR, and TCRdb holds only the in-frame ones, with some missing. V and J calls and clone size follow that table, whereas D and trimming were derived from the DNA. The sample lists under 170,000 clones; around 90% were seen once. What was sequenced was peripheral blood. The chain recombines TRBV25-1 with TRBJ2-2; maybe TRBD2 (5 bases). The origin of this receptor is a woman in her sixties with active or convalescent COVID-19. The CDR3 loop reads CASRTSNTGELFF. In DNA, the CDR3 is TGTGCCAGTCGGACTTCGAACACCGGGGAGCTGTTTTTT.